This T cell receptor (beta chain) comes out of a study of cytomegalovirus exposure and HLA in healthy donors. Study-level findings and limits: Analysis was performed later, and it showed HLA-associated TCR beta chains to be more clonally expanded than equally common others.

Germline values: CDR1 WNHNN, CDR2 SYGVQD (reference sequence). Trimming stripped 2 bases from V and 6 bases from J, with 12 bases between. The CDR3 sequence is 14 residues long. Use of 60 Vbeta and 13 Jbeta primers characterized the PCR. Sequencing used immunoSEQ multiplex PCR; TCRdb keeps in-frame clones, though not all of them. The sample consists of around 99,000 clones, over 80% of them appearing once. Concerning this clone itself: Its antigen is still unknown.

Sequenced material: PBMCs. The TCR originated in a man younger than 45 in good health and CMV-seropositive. The rearrangement links TRBV10-1 to TRBJ2-3, with D possibly being TRBD2 (6 bases). CDR3 in DNA: TGCGCCAGCAGTGAGGCCCGCGGGGAGGATACGCAGTATTTT. Its protein product is CASSEARGEDTQYF.